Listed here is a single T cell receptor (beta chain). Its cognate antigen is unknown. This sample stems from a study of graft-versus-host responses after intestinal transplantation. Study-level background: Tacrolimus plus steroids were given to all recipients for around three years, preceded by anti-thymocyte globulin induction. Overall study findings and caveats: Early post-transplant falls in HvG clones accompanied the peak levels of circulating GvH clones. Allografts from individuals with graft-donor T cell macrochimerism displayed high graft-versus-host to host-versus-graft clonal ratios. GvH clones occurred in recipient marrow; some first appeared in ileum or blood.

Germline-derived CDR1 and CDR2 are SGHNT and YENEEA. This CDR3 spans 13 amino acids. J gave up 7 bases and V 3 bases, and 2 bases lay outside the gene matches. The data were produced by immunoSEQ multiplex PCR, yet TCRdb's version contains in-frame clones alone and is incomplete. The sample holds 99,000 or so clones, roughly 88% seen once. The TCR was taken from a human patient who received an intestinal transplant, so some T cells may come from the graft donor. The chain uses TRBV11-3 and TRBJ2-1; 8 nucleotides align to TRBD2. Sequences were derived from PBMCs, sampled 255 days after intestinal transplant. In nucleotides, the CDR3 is TGTGCCAGCAGCTTGGGCGGGGGGAATGAGCAGTTCTTC. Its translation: CASSLGGGNEQFF.